Each of the 25 T cell receptor beta chains below was sequenced from the same sample in a study of blood T cell repertoires in COVID-19. The data were produced by immunoSEQ multiplex PCR, yet TCRdb's version contains in-frame clones alone and is incomplete. The sample includes approximately 200,000 clones, 90% seen only once; the top ten take around 1.3%. Material for sequencing was PBMCs or T cells enriched from blood (not recorded which). These receptors originate from a man in his thirties or forties who had recovered from COVID-19.

The rearrangement joins TRBV5-1 to TRBJ2-1; D is uncertain. Trimming stripped 2 bases from V and 6 bases from J, with 9 bases between. In germline, CDR1 is SGHRS, CDR2 YFSETQ. The CDR3 is made up of 13 amino acids. The CDR3 coding sequence is TGCGCCAGCAGCTTCCGAGGTAGCAATGAGCAGTTCTTC. Translating it yields CASSFRGSNEQFF.

The rearrangement uses TRBV7-9 and TRBJ2-1, with D possibly TRBD2 on 5 matching bases. CDR3 length: 14 amino acids. The V gene's germline CDR1 is SEHNR and CDR2 FQNEAQ (reference sequence). Between the trimmed V and J ends, which lost 2 bases and 7 bases, there was a span of 12 bases. The DNA for the CDR3 is TGTGCCAGCAGCTTACTAGCTAACTCGAATGAGCAGTTCTTC. Protein product: CASSLLANSNEQFF.

This chain connects TRBV19 to TRBJ1-1, with 8 nucleotides matching TRBD1. Per the germline V gene, CDR1 is LNHDA and CDR2 is SQIVND (reference sequence). The ends lost 3 bases at V and 10 bases at J; junction bases unmatched: 7. The CDR3 covers 13 residues. CDR3 region: CASSIIQGEAAFF. CDR3 DNA: TGTGCCAGTAGTATCATACAGGGGGAGGCAGCTTTCTTT.

The rearrangement links TRBV6-2 or TRBV6-3 to TRBJ2-2; 10 nucleotides agree with TRBD1. Germline CDR1 reads MNHEY; CDR2 reads SVGEGT. V was pared by 3 bases and J by 6 bases, with 4 bases of the junction left unmatched. The CDR3 is made up of 15 amino acids. The CDR3 DNA reads as TGTGCCAGCAGTTATGGGACAGGGGAATCCGGGGAGCTGTTTTTT. This translates into CASSYGTGESGELFF.

The V and J genes are TRBV15 and TRBJ2-7, with a weak D call TRBD1 (5 bases). This CDR3 comprises 16 residues. The V and J ends lost 3 bases and 1 base respectively, with 16 bases between them. The germline V gene encodes CDR1 LNHNV and CDR2 YYDKDF (reference sequence). The CDR3 DNA reads TGTGCCACCAGCAGGTTCGCAGGGCCTCTTTCCTACGAGCAGTACTTC. This codes for CATSRFAGPLSYEQYF.

Worth noting for this clone: Its ends do not fully match the called genes, so a read error is possible. The V and J genes are TRBV6-2 or TRBV6-3 and TRBJ1-5, with 7 bases fitting TRBD1. CDR3 length: 17 amino acids. Germline CDR1 reads MNHEY; CDR2 reads SVGEGT. CDR3 protein: CAGSLTPDRRSNQPQHF. Written as DNA, the CDR3 is TGTGCCGGCAGCCTTACCCCGGACAGGCGTAGCAATCAGCCCCAGCATTTT.

The gene calls are TRBV9 and TRBJ1-2; 7 bases fit TRBD1. Germline V CDR1 and CDR2: SGDLS, YYNGEE. V shed 4 bases and J 5 bases; nucleotides not matched to a gene: 5. This CDR3 spans 13 amino acids. The CDR3 loop is CASSPGTVYGYTF. CDR3 DNA: TGTGCCAGCAGCCCGGGGACAGTGTATGGCTACACCTTC.

This clone appeared a few times. This chain joins TRBV19 and TRBJ1-3; unclear D gene. CDR1 LNHDA and CDR2 SQIVND come from the germline V gene (reference sequence). The V end lost 10 bases, the J end lost 5 bases, and 6 bases lay between the germline ends. The CDR3 totals 10 residues. The CDR3 nucleotides read TGTGCCACCGAGCGAAACACCATATATTTT. Translating gives CATERNTIYF. The full variable domain, with the rest looked up from reference TRBV19 and TRBJ1-3, is DGGITQSPKYLFRKEGQNVTLSCEQNLNHDAMYWYRQDPGQGLRLIYYSQIVNDFQKGDIAEGYSVSREKKESFPLTVTSAQKNPTAFYLCATERNTIYFGEGSWLTVV.

The rearrangement uses TRBV27 and TRBJ2-3; TRBD2 might be the D (5 bases). The CDR3 covers 15 residues. Germline V lookup: CDR1 MNHEY, CDR2 SMNVEV (reference sequence). V was cut by 2 bases and J by 2 bases, with 11 bases left in between. The CDR3, as DNA: TGTGCCAGCAGTTTAACAGCGGCCATCACAGATACGCAGTATTTT. This sequence encodes CASSLTAAITDTQYF.

CDR3 coding DNA: TGTGCCTGGAGTCCACAGGGTACGCAGTACTTC. The encoded protein is CAWSPQGTQYF. V is TRBV30 and J is TRBJ2-7, with D possibly TRBD1 on 6 matching bases. The germline CDR1 and CDR2 sequences are GTSNPN and SVGIG (reference sequence). V was pared by 2 bases and J by 9 bases, with 11 bases between. The CDR3 runs to 11 residues.

This chain connects TRBV6-5 to TRBJ2-7; TRBD1 matches at 8 bases. The CDR3 consists of 13 residues. In germline, CDR1 is MNHEY, CDR2 SVGAGI. With 4 bases clipped from V and 3 bases from J, the junction kept 2 bases outside the gene matches. In DNA, the CDR3 is TGTGCCAGCAGTTCGGACAGGGACTACGAGCAGTACTTC. It specifies CASSSDRDYEQYF.

The V call is TRBV27, the J call TRBJ1-5, with 10 bases fitting TRBD1. V shed 9 bases and J 5 bases; nucleotides not matched to a gene: 16. This CDR3 has 17 residues. Germline CDR1 MNHEY, CDR2 SMNVEV (reference sequence). The CDR3 nucleotides are TGTGCCAGACCGACCCCGAGTCCGGGACAGGGGTATCAGCCCCAGCATTTT. Encoded protein: CARPTPSPGQGYQPQHF.

On this clone: The same CDR3 is also encoded by other DNA sequences in this sample. V is TRBV6-1 and J is TRBJ2-2; 12 nucleotides agree with TRBD2. Per germline, CDR1 MNHNS and CDR2 SASEGT. Trimming removed 2 bases from V and 6 bases from J; junction bases left unmatched: 1. This CDR3 is built from 15 residues. The CDR3 region has the DNA TGTGCCAGCAGTGAACTAGCGGGGGGGCCCGGGGAGCTGTTTTTT. This translates into CASSELAGGPGELFF.

J is TRBJ1-1 and V is TRBV14; unclear D gene. The germline V gene encodes CDR1 SGHDN and CDR2 FVKESK. V shed 0 bases and J shed 4 bases, with 21 bases lying between them. The length of the CDR3 is 18 residues. In nucleotides, the CDR3 is TGTGCCAGCAGCCAAGATTTAGGTGTTTTCGGGAGAAGCACTGAAGCTTTCTTT. This sequence encodes CASSQDLGVFGRSTEAFF.

For the CDR3, the DNA is TGTGCCAGCAGCTTCACAGTGAGCTCCTACAATGAGCAGTTCTTC. The encoded protein is CASSFTVSSYNEQFF. This chain connects TRBV7-2 to TRBJ2-1; no firm D call. The CDR3 totals 15 residues. Germline CDR1 is SGHTA and CDR2 is FQGNSA. V gave up 3 bases and J gave up 0 bases, with 9 bases separating them.

This chain joins TRBV7-2 and TRBJ2-2; the D gene is possibly TRBD2 (6 bases). Between the trimmed V and J ends, which lost 1 base and 7 bases, there was a span of 7 bases. In germline, CDR1 is SGHTA, CDR2 FQGNSA. The CDR3 length is 13 residues. The chain's CDR3 is CASSLVGGGELFF. CDR3 bases: TGTGCCAGCAGCTTAGTCGGGGGCGGGGAGCTGTTTTTT.

The chain joins TRBV6-2 or TRBV6-3 to TRBJ1-6; D remains ambiguous. The CDR3 spans 16 residues. V lost 4 bases and J 0 bases, leaving 10 bases between the germline ends. The V gene's germline CDR1 is MNHEY and CDR2 SVGEGT. CDR3 sequence reads: CASSSPRSSYNSPLHF. The CDR3 DNA is TGTGCCAGCAGTTCCCCAAGGAGCTCCTATAATTCACCCCTCCACTTT.

V gene TRBV25-1 combines with J gene TRBJ1-6; perhaps TRBD1 as D (6 bases). The CDR3 extends over 15 amino acids. Germline V gene lookup returns CDR1 MGHDK and CDR2 SYGVNS. V was trimmed by 3 bases and J by 7 bases, leaving 13 bases between them. CDR3 sequence (DNA): TGTGCCAGCAGTGACTATACAGGGTGGAATTCACCCCTCCACTTT. This sequence encodes CASSDYTGWNSPLHF.

This chain uses TRBV25-1 with TRBJ1-1; 7 positions match TRBD1. V gave up 0 bases and J gave up 4 bases; unmatched junction bases: 11. The germline CDR1 and CDR2 sequences are MGHDK and SYGVNS. This CDR3 is built from 17 residues. The CDR3: CASSEYGRGFRGTEAFF. As DNA, the CDR3 is TGTGCCAGCAGTGAATACGGCAGGGGGTTCCGTGGCACTGAAGCTTTCTTT.

The chain carries TRBV5-1 and TRBJ2-7; 11 bases match TRBD1. The CDR3 extends over 15 amino acids. Germline V gives CDR1 SGHRS, CDR2 YFSETQ. J gave up 3 bases and V 4 bases, and 6 bases lay outside the gene matches. CDR3 sequence: CASSGTGTGGYEQYF. DNA for the CDR3: TGCGCCAGCAGCGGAACCGGGACAGGGGGCTACGAGCAGTACTTC.

This chain joins TRBV10-2 and TRBJ1-2; TRBD1 aligns across 9 bases. Germline V lookup: CDR1 WSHSY, CDR2 SAAADI. The CDR3 is 16 amino acids. V was clipped by 0 bases and J by 4 bases; unmatched bases: 6. The CDR3 sequence: CASSESRTGDGYGYTF. In nucleotides, the CDR3 is TGCGCCAGCAGTGAGTCGAGGACAGGGGACGGCTATGGCTACACCTTC.

V is TRBV5-1 and J is TRBJ2-3, with unresolved D. Trimming removed 2 bases at V and 2 bases at J, with 18 bases between. The CDR3 contains 17 residues. Germline CDR1 and CDR2: SGHRS and YFSETQ. DNA for the CDR3: TGCGCCAGCAGCTTCCCCCCAAAGACTGTTGACACAGATACGCAGTATTTT. Translated, it gives CASSFPPKTVDTDTQYF.

CDR3 amino acids: CASSWAGGYEQYF. DNA of the CDR3: TGTGCCAGCAGCTGGGCAGGGGGGTACGAGCAGTACTTC. The chain couples TRBV7-9 to TRBJ2-7; D might be TRBD1 (7 bases). The CDR3 has 13 amino acids. The V end was cut by 4 bases, the J end by 4 bases, with 11 bases between. Germline CDR1 SEHNR, CDR2 FQNEAQ (reference sequence).

A single count supports this clone. The chain carries TRBV5-1 and TRBJ2-6; D ambiguous. Per the germline V gene, CDR1 is SGHRS and CDR2 is YFSETQ. This CDR3 has 14 residues. V was trimmed by 6 bases and J by 0 bases, leaving 7 bases between them. CDR3 sequence: CASTYYSGANVLTF. CDR3 sequence (DNA): TGCGCCAGCACCTATTACTCTGGGGCCAACGTCCTGACTTTC.

This chain connects TRBV5-6 to TRBJ1-3; D perhaps matches TRBD1 (6 bases). V was shortened by 1 base and J by 4 bases, with 12 bases between the two germline ends. The CDR3 is 15 residues long. Germline V lookup: CDR1 SGHDT, CDR2 YYEEEE. CDR3 in amino acids: CASSLTGLFGNTIYF. The DNA for the CDR3 is TGTGCCAGCAGCTTGACAGGGTTATTCGGAAACACCATATATTTT.